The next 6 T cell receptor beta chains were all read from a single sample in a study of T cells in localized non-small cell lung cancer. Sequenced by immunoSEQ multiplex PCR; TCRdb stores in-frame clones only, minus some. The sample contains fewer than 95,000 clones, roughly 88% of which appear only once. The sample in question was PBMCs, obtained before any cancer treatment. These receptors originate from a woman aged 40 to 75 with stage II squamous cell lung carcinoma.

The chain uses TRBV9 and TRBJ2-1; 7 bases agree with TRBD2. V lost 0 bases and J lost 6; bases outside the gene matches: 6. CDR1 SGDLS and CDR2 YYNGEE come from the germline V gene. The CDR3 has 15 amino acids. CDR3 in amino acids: CASSVGWTRTNEQFF. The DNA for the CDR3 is TGTGCCAGCAGCGTAGGGTGGACTAGAACCAATGAGCAGTTCTTC.

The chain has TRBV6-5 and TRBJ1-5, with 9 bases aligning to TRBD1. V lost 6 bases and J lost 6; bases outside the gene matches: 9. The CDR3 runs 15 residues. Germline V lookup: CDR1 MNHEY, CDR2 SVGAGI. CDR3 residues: CASSPGTGRFQPQHF. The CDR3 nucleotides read TGTGCCAGCAGCCCCGGGACAGGGAGATTTCAGCCCCAGCATTTT.

The CDR3 sequence is CASSPGGGFGYNSPLHF. The DNA of the CDR3 is TGTGCCAGCAGTCCGGGAGGCGGTTTCGGCTATAATTCACCCCTCCACTTT. The V and J genes are TRBV28 and TRBJ1-6; D is unclear. The CDR3 extends over 17 amino acids. In germline, CDR1 is MDHEN, CDR2 SYDVKM. With 5 bases removed from V and 3 bases from J, the gap between germline ends came to 17 bases.

The CDR3 loop is CSVGTGTYGYTF. The CDR3 DNA sequence: TGCAGCGTTGGGACAGGAACCTATGGCTACACCTTC. This chain connects TRBV29-1 to TRBJ1-2, with 7 bases fitting TRBD1. This CDR3 has 12 residues. V was pared by 4 bases and J by 4 bases, with 3 bases of the junction left unmatched. CDR1 is SQVTM, CDR2 ANQGSEA, per germline.

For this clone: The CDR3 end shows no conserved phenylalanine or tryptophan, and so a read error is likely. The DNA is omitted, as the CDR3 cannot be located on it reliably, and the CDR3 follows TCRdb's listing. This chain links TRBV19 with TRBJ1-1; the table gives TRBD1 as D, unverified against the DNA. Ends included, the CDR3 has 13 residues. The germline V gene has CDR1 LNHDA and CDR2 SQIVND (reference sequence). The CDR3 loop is CASISSSTGNILI.

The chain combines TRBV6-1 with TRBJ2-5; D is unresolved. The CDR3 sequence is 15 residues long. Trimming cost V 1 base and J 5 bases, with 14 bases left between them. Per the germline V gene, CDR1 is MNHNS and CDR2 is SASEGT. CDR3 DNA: TGTGCCAGCAGTGAAGTTAGGCCAATGAAGGAGACCCAGTACTTC. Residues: CASSEVRPMKETQYF.